This T cell receptor beta chain emerged from a study of vaccination and CD4 T cells after COVID-19. Broader study findings: Counts of SARS-CoV-2-reactive clonotypes had a median that went from around 19 to 38, a nonsignificant change.

Germline CDR1 and CDR2: MNHNS and SASEGT. The CDR3 runs to 14 residues. Trimming left V 6 bases short and J 7 bases short, with 19 bases between. Sequence data for DNA of cultured CD4+ T cells were generated by the Oncomine TCR Beta short-read assay. TCRdb ran MiXCR on the PCR reads and lists one entry per CDR3 protein. The sample gives roughly 6,900 distinct CDR3 sequences, over 20% of which show up once; about 34% is in the top ten. The sample holds a few counts of this clonotype. Antigen unknown. Treatment given: roughly ten-day PBMC culture with coronavirus spike peptide pools or control peptides (ViraFEST assay). Harvesting of the unexposed donor's CD4+ T cells predated the COVID-19 pandemic (2011-2018). Peptide pool stimulation in ViraFEST expanded antigen-specific T cells, whose TCRs were then sequenced.

The J gene is TRBJ2-7, the V gene TRBV6-1; D possibly corresponds to TRBD1 (5 bases). The clonotype originates from a human donor in good health. The specimen was CD4+ T cells from blood, cultured in vitro. CDR3: CASRPTQGPFEQYF. In nucleotides, the CDR3 is TGTGCCAGCAGACCTACGCAGGGCCCTTTTGAGCAGTACTTC.